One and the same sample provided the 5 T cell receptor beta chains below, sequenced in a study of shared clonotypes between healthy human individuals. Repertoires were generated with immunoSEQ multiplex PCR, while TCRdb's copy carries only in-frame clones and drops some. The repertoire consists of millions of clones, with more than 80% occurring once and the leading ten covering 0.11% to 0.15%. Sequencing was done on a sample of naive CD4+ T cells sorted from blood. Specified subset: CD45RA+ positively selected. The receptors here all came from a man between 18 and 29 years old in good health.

CDR3 nucleotides: TGTGCCAGCAGCAAAATACAGGGGGCACGAACTGAAGCTTTCTTT. It encodes CASSKIQGARTEAFF. This rearrangement joins TRBV2 to TRBJ1-1; 9 bases agree with TRBD1. CDR1 SNHLY and CDR2 FYNNEI come from the germline V gene. Trimming removed 6 bases from V and 5 bases from J; junction bases left unmatched: 10. CDR3 size: 15 residues.

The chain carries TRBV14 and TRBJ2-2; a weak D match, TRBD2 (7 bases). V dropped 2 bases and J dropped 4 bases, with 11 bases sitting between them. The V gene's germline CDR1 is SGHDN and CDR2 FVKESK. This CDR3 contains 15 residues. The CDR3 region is CASSQKGGPTGELFF. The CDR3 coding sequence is TGTGCCAGCAGCCAAAAGGGGGGGCCCACCGGGGAGCTGTTTTTT.

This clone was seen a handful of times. CDR3 nucleotide sequence: TGTGCCTGGGGACAGCAGTTAAATCAGCCCCAGCATTTT. Translation: CAWGQQLNQPQHF. V and J are TRBV30 and TRBJ1-5; tentative D call: TRBD1 (6 bases). V was shortened by 5 bases and J by 4 bases, with 12 bases between the two germline ends. The CDR3 totals 13 residues. Germline CDR1 GTSNPN, CDR2 SVGIG (reference sequence).

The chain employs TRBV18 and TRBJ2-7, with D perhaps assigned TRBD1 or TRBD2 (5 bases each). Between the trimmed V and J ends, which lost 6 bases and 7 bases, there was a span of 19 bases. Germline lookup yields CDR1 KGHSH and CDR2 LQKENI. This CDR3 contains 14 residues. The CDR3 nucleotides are TGTGCCAGCTCTGGGGACCAAGCGAGAGGTGAGCAGTACTTC. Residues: CASSGDQARGEQYF.

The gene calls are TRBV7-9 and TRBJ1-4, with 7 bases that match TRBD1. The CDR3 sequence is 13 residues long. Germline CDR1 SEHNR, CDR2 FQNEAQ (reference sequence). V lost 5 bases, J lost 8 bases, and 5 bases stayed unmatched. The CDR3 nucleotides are TGTGCCAGCAGCGGACAGGCTGGGGAAAAACTGTTTTTT. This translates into CASSGQAGEKLFF.